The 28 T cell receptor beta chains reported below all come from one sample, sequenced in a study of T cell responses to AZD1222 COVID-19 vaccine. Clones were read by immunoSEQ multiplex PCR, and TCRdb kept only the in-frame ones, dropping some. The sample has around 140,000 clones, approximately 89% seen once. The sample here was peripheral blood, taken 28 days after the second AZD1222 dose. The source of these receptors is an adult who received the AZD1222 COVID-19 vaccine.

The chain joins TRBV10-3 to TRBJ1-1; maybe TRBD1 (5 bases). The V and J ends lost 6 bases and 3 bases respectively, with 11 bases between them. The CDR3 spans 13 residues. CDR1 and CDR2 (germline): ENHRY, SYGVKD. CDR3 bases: TGTGCCATCAGGCGGGGGGTCGACACTGAAGCTTTCTTT. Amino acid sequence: CAIRRGVDTEAFF.

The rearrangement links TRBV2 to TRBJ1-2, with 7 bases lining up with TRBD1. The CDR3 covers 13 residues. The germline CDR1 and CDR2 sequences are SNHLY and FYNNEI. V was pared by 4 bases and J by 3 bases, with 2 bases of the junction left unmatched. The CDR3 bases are TGTGCCAGCAGTGTACAGGGGCACTATGGCTACACCTTC. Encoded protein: CASSVQGHYGYTF.

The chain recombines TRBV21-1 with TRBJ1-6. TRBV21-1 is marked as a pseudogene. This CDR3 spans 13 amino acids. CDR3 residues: CASTTRGNSPLHF. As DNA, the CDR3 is TGTGCCAGCACCACAAGAGGGAATTCACCCCTCCACTTT.

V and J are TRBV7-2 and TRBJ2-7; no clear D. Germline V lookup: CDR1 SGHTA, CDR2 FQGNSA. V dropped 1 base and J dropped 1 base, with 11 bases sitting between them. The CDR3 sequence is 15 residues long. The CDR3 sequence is CASSLGQVGSYEQYF. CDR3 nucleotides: TGTGCCAGCAGCTTAGGGCAGGTAGGGTCCTACGAGCAGTACTTC.

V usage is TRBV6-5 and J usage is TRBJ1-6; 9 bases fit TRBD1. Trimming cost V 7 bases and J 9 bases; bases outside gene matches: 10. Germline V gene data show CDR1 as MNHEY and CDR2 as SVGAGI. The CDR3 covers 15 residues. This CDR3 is CASTLMGTGSSPLHF. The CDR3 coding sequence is TGTGCCAGCACCCTAATGGGGACAGGGAGTTCACCCCTCCACTTT.

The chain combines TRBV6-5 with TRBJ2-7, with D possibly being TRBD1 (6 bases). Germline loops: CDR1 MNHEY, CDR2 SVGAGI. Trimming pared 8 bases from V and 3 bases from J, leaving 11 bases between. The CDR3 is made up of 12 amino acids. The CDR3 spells CASHSQGYEQYF. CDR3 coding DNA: TGTGCCAGCCATTCACAGGGCTACGAGCAGTACTTC.

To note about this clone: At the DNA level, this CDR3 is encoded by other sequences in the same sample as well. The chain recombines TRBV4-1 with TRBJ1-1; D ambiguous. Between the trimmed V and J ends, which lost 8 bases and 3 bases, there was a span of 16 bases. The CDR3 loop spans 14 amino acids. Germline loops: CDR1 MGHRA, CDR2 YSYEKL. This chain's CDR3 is CASRGILRDTEAFF. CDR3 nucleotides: TGCGCCAGCCGTGGGATACTTCGGGACACTGAAGCTTTCTTT.

This CDR3 reads CATSRSGYSNQPQHF. CDR3 in DNA: TGTGCCACCAGCAGATCAGGTTATAGCAATCAGCCCCAGCATTTT. V is TRBV15 and J is TRBJ1-5, with unresolved D. The germline CDR1 and CDR2 sequences are LNHNV and YYDKDF (reference sequence). V lost 2 bases and J lost 0, with 8 bases in between. CDR3 length: 15 residues.

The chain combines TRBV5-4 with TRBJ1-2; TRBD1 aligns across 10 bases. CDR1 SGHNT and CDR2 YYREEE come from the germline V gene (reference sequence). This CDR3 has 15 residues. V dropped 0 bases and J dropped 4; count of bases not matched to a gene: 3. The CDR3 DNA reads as TGTGCCAGCAGCTTGGGGGACAGGGGTGGCTATGGCTACACCTTC. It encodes CASSLGDRGGYGYTF.

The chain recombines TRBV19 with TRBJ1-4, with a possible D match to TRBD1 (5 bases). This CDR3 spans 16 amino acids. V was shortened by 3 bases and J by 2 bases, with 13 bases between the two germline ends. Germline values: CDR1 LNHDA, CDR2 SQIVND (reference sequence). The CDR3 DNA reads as TGTGCCAGTAGTATGTGGGGGATCGATACTAATGAAAAACTGTTTTTT. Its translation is CASSMWGIDTNEKLFF.

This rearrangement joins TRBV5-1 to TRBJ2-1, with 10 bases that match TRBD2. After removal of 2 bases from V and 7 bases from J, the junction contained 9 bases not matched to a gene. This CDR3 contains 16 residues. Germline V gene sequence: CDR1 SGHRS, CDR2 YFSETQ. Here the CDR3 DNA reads TGCGCCAGCAGCTTACCCTTAGCGGGAGGCACGAATGAGCAGTTCTTC. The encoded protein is CASSLPLAGGTNEQFF. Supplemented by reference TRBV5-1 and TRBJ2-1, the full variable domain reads KAGVTQTPRYLIKTRGQQVTLSCSPISGHRSVSWYQQTPGQGLQFLFEYFSETQRNKGNFPGRFSGRQFSNSRSEMNVSTLELGDSALYLCASSLPLAGGTNEQFFGPGTRLTVL.

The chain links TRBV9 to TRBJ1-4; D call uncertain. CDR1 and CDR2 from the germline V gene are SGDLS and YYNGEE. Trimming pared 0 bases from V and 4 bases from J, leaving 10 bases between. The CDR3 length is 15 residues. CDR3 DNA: TGTGCCAGCAGCGTAGGGGGAGAATATAATGAAAAACTGTTTTTT. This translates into CASSVGGEYNEKLFF. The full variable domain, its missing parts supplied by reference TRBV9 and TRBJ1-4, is DSGVTQTPKHLITATGQRVTLRCSPRSGDLSVYWYQQSLDQGLQFLIQYYNGEERAKGNILERFSAQQFPDLHSELNLSSLELGDSALYFCASSVGGEYNEKLFFGSGTQLSVL.

The chain's CDR3 is CASSENFGTRGSPLHF. CDR3 bases: TGTGCCAGCAGTGAAAATTTTGGGACGCGGGGTTCACCCCTCCACTTT. The rearrangement links TRBV6-1 to TRBJ1-6; a weak D match, TRBD1 (5 bases). Per the germline V gene, CDR1 is MNHNS and CDR2 is SASEGT. This CDR3 spans 16 amino acids. V lost 2 bases to trimming and J lost 9 bases, with 17 bases between them.

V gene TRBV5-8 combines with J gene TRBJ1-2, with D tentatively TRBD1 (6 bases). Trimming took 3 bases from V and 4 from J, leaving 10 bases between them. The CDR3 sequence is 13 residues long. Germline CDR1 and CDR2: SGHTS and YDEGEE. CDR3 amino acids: CASSSGAFYGYTF. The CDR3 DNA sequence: TGTGCCAGCAGCTCGGGGGCCTTCTATGGCTACACCTTC. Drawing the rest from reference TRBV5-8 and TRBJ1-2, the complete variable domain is EAGVTQSPTHLIKTRGQQATLRCSPISGHTSVYWYQQALGLGLQFLLWYDEGEERNRGNFPPRFSGRQFPNYSSELNVNALELEDSALYLCASSSGAFYGYTFGSGTRLTVV.

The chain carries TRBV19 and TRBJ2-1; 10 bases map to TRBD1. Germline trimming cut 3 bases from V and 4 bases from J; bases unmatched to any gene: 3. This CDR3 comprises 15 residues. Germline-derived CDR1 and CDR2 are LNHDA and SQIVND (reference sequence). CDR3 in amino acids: CASSMTGGLYNEQFF. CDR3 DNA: TGTGCCAGTAGTATGACAGGGGGCTTATACAATGAGCAGTTCTTC.

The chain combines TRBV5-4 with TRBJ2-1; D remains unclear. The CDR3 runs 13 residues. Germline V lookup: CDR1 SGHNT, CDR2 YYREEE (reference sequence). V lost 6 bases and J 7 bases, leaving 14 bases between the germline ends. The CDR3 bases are TGTGCCAGCACCGTGGTTGGGTGGAATGAGCAGTTCTTC. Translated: CASTVVGWNEQFF.

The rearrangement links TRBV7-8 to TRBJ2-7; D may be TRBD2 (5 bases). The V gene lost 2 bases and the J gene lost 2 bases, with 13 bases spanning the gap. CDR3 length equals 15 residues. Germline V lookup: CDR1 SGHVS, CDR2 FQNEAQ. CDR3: CASSLLSGKPYEQYF. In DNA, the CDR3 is TGTGCCAGCAGCTTACTTTCGGGGAAACCCTACGAGCAGTACTTC.

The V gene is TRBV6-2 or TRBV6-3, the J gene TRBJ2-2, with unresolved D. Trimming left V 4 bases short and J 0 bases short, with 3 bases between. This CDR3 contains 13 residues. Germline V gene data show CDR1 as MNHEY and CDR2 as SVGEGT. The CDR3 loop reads CASSWSNTGELFF. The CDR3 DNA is TGTGCCAGCAGTTGGTCGAACACCGGGGAGCTGTTTTTT.

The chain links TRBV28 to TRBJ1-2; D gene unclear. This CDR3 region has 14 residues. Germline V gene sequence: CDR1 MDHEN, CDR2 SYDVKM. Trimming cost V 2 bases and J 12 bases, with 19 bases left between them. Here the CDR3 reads CASSLPSQDPFHTF. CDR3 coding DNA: TGTGCCAGCAGTTTACCTTCCCAGGACCCTTTCCACACCTTC.

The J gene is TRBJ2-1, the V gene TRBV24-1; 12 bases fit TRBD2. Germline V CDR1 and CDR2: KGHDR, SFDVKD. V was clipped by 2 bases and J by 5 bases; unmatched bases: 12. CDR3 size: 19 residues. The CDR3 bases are TGTGCCACCAGTGATTCCCGGGGGCTAGGACTAGCGGGAAACAATGAGCAGTTCTTC. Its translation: CATSDSRGLGLAGNNEQFF.

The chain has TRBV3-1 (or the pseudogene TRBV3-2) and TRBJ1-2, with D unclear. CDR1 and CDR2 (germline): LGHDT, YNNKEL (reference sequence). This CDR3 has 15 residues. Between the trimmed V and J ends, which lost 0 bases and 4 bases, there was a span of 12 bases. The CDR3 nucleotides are TGTGCCAGCAGCCAAGAAGGAAGCCTACTCTATGGCTACACCTTC. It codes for CASSQEGSLLYGYTF.

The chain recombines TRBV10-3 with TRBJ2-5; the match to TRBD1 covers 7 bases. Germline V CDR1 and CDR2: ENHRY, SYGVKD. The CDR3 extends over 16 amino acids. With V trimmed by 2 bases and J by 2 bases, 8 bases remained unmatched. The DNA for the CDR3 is TGTGCCATCAGTGAGACCAGGGGGTCGGCACAAGAGACCCAGTACTTC. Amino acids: CAISETRGSAQETQYF.

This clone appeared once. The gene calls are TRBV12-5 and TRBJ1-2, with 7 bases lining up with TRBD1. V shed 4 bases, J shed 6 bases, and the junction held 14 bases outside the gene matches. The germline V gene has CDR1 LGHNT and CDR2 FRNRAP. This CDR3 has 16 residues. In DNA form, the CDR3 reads TGTGCTAGTGGTTCAGCCGACAGGGAAAATAAGGATGGCTACACCTTC. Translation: CASGSADRENKDGYTF.

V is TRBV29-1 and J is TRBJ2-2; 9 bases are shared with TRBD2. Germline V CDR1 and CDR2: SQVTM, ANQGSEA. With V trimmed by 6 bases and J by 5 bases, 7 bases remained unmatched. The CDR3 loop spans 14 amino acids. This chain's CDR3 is CSVSGTSLTGELFF. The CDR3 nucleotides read TGCAGCGTGAGCGGGACTAGCCTAACCGGGGAGCTGTTTTTT.

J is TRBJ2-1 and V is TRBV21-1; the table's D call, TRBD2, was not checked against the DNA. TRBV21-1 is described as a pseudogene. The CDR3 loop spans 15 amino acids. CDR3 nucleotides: TGTGCCAGCAGCAACCGGGACTCCGATCACAATGAGCAGTTCTTC. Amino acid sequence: CASSNRDSDHNEQFF.

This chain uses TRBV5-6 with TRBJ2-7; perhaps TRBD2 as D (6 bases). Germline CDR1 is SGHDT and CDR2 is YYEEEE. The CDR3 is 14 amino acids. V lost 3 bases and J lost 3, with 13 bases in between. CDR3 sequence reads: CASSWRGVLYEQYF. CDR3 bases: TGTGCCAGCAGCTGGAGGGGAGTGCTCTACGAGCAGTACTTC.

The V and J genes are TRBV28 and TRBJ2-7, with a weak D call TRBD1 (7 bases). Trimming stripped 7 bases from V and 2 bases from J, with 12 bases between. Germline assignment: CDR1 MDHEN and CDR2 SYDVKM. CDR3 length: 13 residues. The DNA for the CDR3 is TGTGCCAGCACGCAGGGGGGAACCTACGAGCAGTACTTC. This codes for CASTQGGTYEQYF.

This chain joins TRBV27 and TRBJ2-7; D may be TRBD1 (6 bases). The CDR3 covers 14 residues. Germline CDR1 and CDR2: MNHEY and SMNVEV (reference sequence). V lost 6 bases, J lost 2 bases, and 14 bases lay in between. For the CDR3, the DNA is TGTGCCAGCAGGCGCCCAGGGGCCCCCTACGAGCAGTACTTC. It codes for CASRRPGAPYEQYF.